What follows describes a single T cell receptor beta chain. These data belong to a study of T cell responses to AZD1222 COVID-19 vaccine. This CDR3 spans 16 amino acids. Trimming stripped 4 bases from V and 5 bases from J, with 18 bases between. The germline gives CDR1 MNHNS, CDR2 SASEGT. Assay: immunoSEQ multiplex PCR; the TCRdb copy retains only in-frame clones and omits some. The repertoire holds some 180,000 clones, 90% to 95% seen once, with approximately 1.5% in the top ten. Material: peripheral blood, obtained 28 days after the second AZD1222 dose. The clonotype comes from an adult who received the AZD1222 COVID-19 vaccine. J is TRBJ2-1 and V is TRBV6-1, with D possibly TRBD2 on 7 matching bases. CDR3 nucleotides: TGTGCCAGCAGTGTAGTTTGGGGGCTAGCGGACAATGAGCAGTTCTTC. Translating it yields CASSVVWGLADNEQFF.